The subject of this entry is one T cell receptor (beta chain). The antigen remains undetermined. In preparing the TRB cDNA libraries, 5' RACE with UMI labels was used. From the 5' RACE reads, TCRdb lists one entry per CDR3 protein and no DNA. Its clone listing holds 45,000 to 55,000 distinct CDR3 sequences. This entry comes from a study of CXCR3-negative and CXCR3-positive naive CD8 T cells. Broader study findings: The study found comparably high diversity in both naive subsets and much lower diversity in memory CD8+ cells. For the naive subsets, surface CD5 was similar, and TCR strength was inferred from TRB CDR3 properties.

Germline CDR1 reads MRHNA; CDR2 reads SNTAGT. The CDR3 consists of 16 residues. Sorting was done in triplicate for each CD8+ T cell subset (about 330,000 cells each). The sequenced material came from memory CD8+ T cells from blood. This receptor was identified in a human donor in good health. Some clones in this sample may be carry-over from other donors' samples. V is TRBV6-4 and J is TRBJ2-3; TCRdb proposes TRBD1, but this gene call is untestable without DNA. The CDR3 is CASSDGGSGGSDTQYF.